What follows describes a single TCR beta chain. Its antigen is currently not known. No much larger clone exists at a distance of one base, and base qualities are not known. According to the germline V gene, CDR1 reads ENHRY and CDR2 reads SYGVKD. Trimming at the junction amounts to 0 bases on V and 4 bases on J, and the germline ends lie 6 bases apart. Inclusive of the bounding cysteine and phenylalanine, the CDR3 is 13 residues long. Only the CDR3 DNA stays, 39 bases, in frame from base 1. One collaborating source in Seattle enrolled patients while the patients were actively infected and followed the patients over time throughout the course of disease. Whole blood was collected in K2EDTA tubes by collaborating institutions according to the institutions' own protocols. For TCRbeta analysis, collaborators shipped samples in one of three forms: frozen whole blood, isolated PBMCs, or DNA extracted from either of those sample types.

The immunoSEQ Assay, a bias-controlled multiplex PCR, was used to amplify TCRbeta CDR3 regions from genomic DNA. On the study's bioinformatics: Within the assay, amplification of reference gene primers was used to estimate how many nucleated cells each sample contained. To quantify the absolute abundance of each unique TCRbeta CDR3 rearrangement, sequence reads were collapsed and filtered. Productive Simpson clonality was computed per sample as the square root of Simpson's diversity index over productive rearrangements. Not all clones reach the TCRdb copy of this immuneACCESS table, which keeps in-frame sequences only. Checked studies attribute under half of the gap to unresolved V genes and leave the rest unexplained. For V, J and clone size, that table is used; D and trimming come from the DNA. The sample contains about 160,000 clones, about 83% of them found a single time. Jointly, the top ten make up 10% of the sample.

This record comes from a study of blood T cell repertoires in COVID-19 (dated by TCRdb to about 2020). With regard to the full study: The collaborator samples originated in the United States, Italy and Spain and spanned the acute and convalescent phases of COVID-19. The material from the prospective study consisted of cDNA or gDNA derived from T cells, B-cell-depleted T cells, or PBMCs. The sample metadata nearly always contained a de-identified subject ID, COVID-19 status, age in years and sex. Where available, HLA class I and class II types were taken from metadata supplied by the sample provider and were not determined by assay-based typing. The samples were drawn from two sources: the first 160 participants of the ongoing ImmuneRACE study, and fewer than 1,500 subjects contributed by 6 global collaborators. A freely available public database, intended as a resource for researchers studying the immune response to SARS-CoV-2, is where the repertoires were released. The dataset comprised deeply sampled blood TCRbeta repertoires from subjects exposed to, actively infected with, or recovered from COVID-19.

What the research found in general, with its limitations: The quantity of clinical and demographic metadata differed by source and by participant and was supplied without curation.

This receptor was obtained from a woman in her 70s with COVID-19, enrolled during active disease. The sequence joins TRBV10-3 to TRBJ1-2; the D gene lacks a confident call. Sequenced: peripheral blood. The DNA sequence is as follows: TGTGCCATCAGTGAGTCTAACAGCTATGGCTACACCTTC. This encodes CAISESNSYGYTF.